The 8 T cell receptor beta chains below all came from one sample that was sequenced in a study of cytomegalovirus exposure and HLA in healthy donors. PCR involved 60 Vbeta and 13 Jbeta primers. Assay used: immunoSEQ multiplex PCR; TCRdb lists only in-frame clones, some missing. There are fewer than 140,000 clones in the sample; 65% to 80% occur only once, and 2.5% to 3% lies in the top ten. The source material was PBMCs. These receptor sequences come from a male donor in good health and CMV-seropositive.

This rearrangement joins TRBV2 to TRBJ2-5, with D uncertain. The closer fit of TRBJ2-7 to the DNA end suggests the J call may be wrong. Per germline, CDR1 SNHLY and CDR2 FYNNEI. The CDR3 totals 14 residues. CDR3 nucleotide sequence: TGTGCCAGCAGTGAAGCCCGTTCCTCCTACGAGCAGTACTTC. Its translation is CASSEARSSYEQYF.

This clone has just a few counts. The genes are TRBV6-5 and TRBJ2-5, with TRBD1 identical over 8 bases. With V trimmed by 5 bases and J by 1 base, 6 bases remained unmatched. The CDR3 has 15 amino acids. Germline V gene lookup returns CDR1 MNHEY and CDR2 SVGAGI. The CDR3 region is CASSRTGPSQETQYF. The CDR3 DNA follows: TGTGCCAGCAGTCGGACAGGGCCCTCCCAAGAGACCCAGTACTTC.

The CDR3 nucleotides read TGTGCCAGCAGTTTATCAGGGGGTCAGCCCCAGCATTTT. Protein: CASSLSGGQPQHF. This chain joins TRBV27 and TRBJ1-5, with a tentative D call TRBD1 (6 bases). In germline, CDR1 is MNHEY, CDR2 SMNVEV (reference sequence). With 0 bases removed from V and 6 bases from J, the gap between germline ends came to 6 bases. CDR3 length: 13 amino acids.

This rearrangement joins TRBV7-7 to TRBJ2-1; tentatively, D is TRBD2 (6 bases). Germline CDR1 SSHAT, CDR2 FNYEAQ (reference sequence). The CDR3 spans 14 residues. Trimming removed 1 base from V and 7 bases from J, with 11 bases in between. The CDR3 is CASSLVLGGNEQFF. The DNA for the CDR3 is TGTGCCAGCAGCTTAGTTTTGGGAGGAAATGAGCAGTTCTTC.

The CDR3 sequence is CASSESRFFGQGAYEQYF. The DNA for the CDR3 is TGTGCCAGCAGTGAATCTAGGTTTTTTGGACAGGGGGCCTACGAGCAGTACTTC. This sequence joins TRBV25-1 and TRBJ2-7, with 10 bases identical to TRBD1. Trimming took 1 base from V and 2 from J; bases not matched to a gene: 11. The CDR3 has 18 residues. Germline V gene sequence: CDR1 MGHDK, CDR2 SYGVNS.

This clone was seen more than once but under ten times. DNA for the CDR3: TGTGCCACCAGCAGAGATTCCCATAACTATGGCTACACCTTC. Its protein is CATSRDSHNYGYTF. The chain is built from TRBV15 and TRBJ1-2, with D unclear. The CDR3 extends over 14 amino acids. Germline V lookup: CDR1 LNHNV, CDR2 YYDKDF (reference sequence). V dropped 0 bases and J dropped 1 base, with 6 bases sitting between them. The full variable domain, its missing parts supplied by reference TRBV15 and TRBJ1-2, is DAMVIQNPRYQVTQFGKPVTLSCSQTLNHNVMYWYQQKSSQAPKLLFHYYDKDFNNEADTPDNFQSRRPNTSFCFLDIRSPGLGDTAMYLCATSRDSHNYGYTFGSGTRLTVV.

The rearrangement joins TRBV19 to TRBJ2-7; D is ambiguous. Deletions cut 5 bases from V and 1 base from J, with 15 bases between. From germline, CDR1 is LNHDA and CDR2 SQIVND (reference sequence). The CDR3 is 15 residues long. DNA for the CDR3: TGTGCCAGTAGTCCGGCCGACCTAGGATCCTACGAGCAGTACTTC. Its translation: CASSPADLGSYEQYF.

The J gene is TRBJ1-1, the V gene TRBV28; D unresolved. Germline lookup yields CDR1 MDHEN and CDR2 SYDVKM. The V gene lost 9 bases and the J gene lost 0 bases, with 11 bases spanning the gap. The CDR3 loop spans 13 amino acids. DNA for the CDR3: TGTGCCAGTCATTCCGGGTTGAACACTGAAGCTTTCTTT. Translation gives CASHSGLNTEAFF.